This entry lists 20 T cell receptor beta chains sequenced from one sample in a study of sequential checkpoint blockade in melanoma. Treatment in this sample: randomized to nivolumab then ipilimumab (arm A) or the reverse (arm B). Clones were read by immunoSEQ multiplex PCR, and TCRdb kept only the in-frame ones, dropping some. The sample lists about 3,800 clones, 20% to 25% seen once, with 20% to 25% in the top ten. Here the sequenced sample was tumor tissue (inferred from file names), taken from a patient given nivolumab and ipilimumab in sequence. The source is a human donor with melanoma.

There are a few counts of this clone. The genes are TRBV6-8 and TRBJ2-1, with D unclear. Germline lookup yields CDR1 MNHGY and CDR2 SAAAGT. This CDR3 has 12 residues. V lost 0 bases to trimming and J lost 7 bases, with 4 bases between them. This CDR3 reads CASSYSQNEQFF. CDR3 DNA: TGTGCCAGCAGTTACTCACAAAATGAGCAGTTCTTC.

The J gene is TRBJ1-2, the V gene TRBV19; TRBD1 might be the D (5 bases). Germline V CDR1 and CDR2: LNHDA, SQIVND (reference sequence). The CDR3 covers 12 residues. V lost 10 bases, J lost 8 bases, and 17 bases lay in between. CDR3 in amino acids: CAIKSRGEGYTF. CDR3 bases: TGTGCCATCAAAAGTCGGGGGGAAGGCTACACCTTC.

The V and J genes are TRBV10-2 and TRBJ2-1, with 9 bases lining up with TRBD2. This CDR3 has 17 residues. V trimming: 2 bases; J trimming: 7 bases; junction bases outside the gene matches: 12. The V gene's germline CDR1 is WSHSY and CDR2 SAAADI. Written as DNA, the CDR3 is TGCGCCAGCAGTGAGGGACTAGCGCCTGTCTATGGGAATGAGCAGTTCTTC. It encodes CASSEGLAPVYGNEQFF.

This chain joins TRBV11-3 and TRBJ2-1, with 8 bases aligning to TRBD2. The CDR3 has 16 amino acids. The J segment lost 7 bases and the V segment lost 1 base, leaving 9 bases of the junction unmatched. Germline CDR1 reads SGHNT; CDR2 reads YENEEA. The CDR3 reads CASSLGAGGWRNEQFF. CDR3 bases: TGTGCCAGCAGCTTAGGCGCGGGGGGTTGGCGGAATGAGCAGTTCTTC.

This clone was observed a few times. The rearrangement links TRBV14 to TRBJ1-3; D gene ambiguous. The CDR3 covers 15 residues. Trimming pared 4 bases from V and 0 bases from J, leaving 10 bases between. CDR1 and CDR2 (germline): SGHDN, FVKESK. The CDR3 coding sequence is TGTGCCAGCAGCCCCAGAGTGAGCTCTGGAAACACCATATATTTT. Protein product: CASSPRVSSGNTIYF.

This clone was picked up many times. The chain has TRBV11-3 and TRBJ2-5; no clear D gene. CDR1 SGHNT and CDR2 YENEEA come from the germline V gene. CDR3 size: 18 residues. V lost 0 bases and J 2 bases, leaving 19 bases between the germline ends. Here the CDR3 DNA reads TGTGCCAGCAGCTTAGATTTTAGGTGGCTCTTAGATCAAGAGACCCAGTACTTC. The encoded protein is CASSLDFRWLLDQETQYF.

The rearrangement uses TRBV19 and TRBJ2-3, with D unresolved. Germline V gives CDR1 LNHDA, CDR2 SQIVND (reference sequence). The CDR3 spans 15 residues. Trimming removed 6 bases at V and 2 bases at J, with 15 bases between. The CDR3 DNA is TGTGCCAGTAGCAAGGGCCAAGACCCCACAGATACGCAGTATTTT. Its translation is CASSKGQDPTDTQYF.

CDR3 region: CASSGVSILAGVNNEQFF. CDR3 nucleotides: TGTGCCAGCAGCGGAGTAAGTATCCTAGCGGGAGTGAACAATGAGCAGTTCTTC. The gene calls are TRBV9 and TRBJ2-1; 10 nucleotides match TRBD2. This CDR3 is built from 18 residues. The junction had 14 bases not matched to a gene; V was cut back by 3 bases and J by 5 bases. Germline CDR1 and CDR2: SGDLS and YYNGEE.

In its sample, this clone ranks as medium-sized. V and J are TRBV11-3 and TRBJ2-3; D is unresolved. This CDR3 comprises 15 residues. The V end was cut by 5 bases, the J end by 4 bases, with 16 bases between. Germline CDR1 and CDR2: SGHNT and YENEEA. CDR3 bases: TGTGCCAGCAGCCCCCCGGATCCTTGGGCAGATACGCAGTATTTT. Protein product: CASSPPDPWADTQYF.

This clone is labeled medium-sized. The chain recombines TRBV28 with TRBJ1-1, with D unclear. V lost 3 bases to trimming and J lost 5 bases, with 7 bases between them. Looked up from germline, CDR1 is MDHEN and CDR2 is SYDVKM. The CDR3 sequence is 12 residues long. CDR3 sequence (DNA): TGTGCCAGCAGTTTTGGATGGACTGAAGCTTTCTTT. Its protein is CASSFGWTEAFF.

This clone was seen a handful of times. The rearrangement links TRBV28 to TRBJ2-2, with 11 bases matching TRBD2. The germline V gene has CDR1 MDHEN and CDR2 SYDVKM. The CDR3 extends over 18 amino acids. Trimming removed 3 bases from V and 3 bases from J; junction bases left unmatched: 9. This chain's CDR3 is CASSFTISGRGDTGELFF. The CDR3 bases are TGTGCCAGCAGTTTCACCATTAGCGGGAGGGGGGACACCGGGGAGCTGTTTTTT.

This clone is termed medium-sized (0.01 to 0.1%). V and J are TRBV10-3 and TRBJ2-2; tentative D call: TRBD1 (5 bases). Trimming left V 0 bases short and J 6 bases short, with 14 bases between. CDR1 is ENHRY, CDR2 SYGVKD, per germline. CDR3 length: 16 amino acids. The CDR3 nucleotides are TGTGCCATCAGTGAGTCTTTCGACAGATATGCCGGGGAGCTGTTTTTT. Its protein product is CAISESFDRYAGELFF.

The V and J genes are TRBV14 and TRBJ1-1; 7 positions match TRBD1. J lost 5 bases, V lost 4 bases, and 4 bases had no gene match. Germline V gene lookup returns CDR1 SGHDN and CDR2 FVKESK. The CDR3 is 13 amino acids. CDR3 sequence (DNA): TGTGCCAGCAGCCTCTCAGGGGGAACTGAAGCTTTCTTT. Translation: CASSLSGGTEAFF. Filled out from reference TRBV14 and TRBJ1-1, the complete variable domain reads EAGVTQFPSHSVIEKGQTVTLRCDPISGHDNLYWYRRVMGKEIKFLLHFVKESKQDESGMPNNRFLAERTGGTYSTLKVQPAELEDSGVYFCASSLSGGTEAFFGQGTRLTVV.

This clone occurred many times. The chain carries TRBV7-2 and TRBJ2-1; D perhaps matches TRBD2 (6 bases). V was pared by 4 bases and J by 4 bases, with 8 bases between. This CDR3 has 13 residues. CDR1 is SGHTA, CDR2 FQGNSA, per germline. CDR3 sequence: CASSYSGYNEQFF. In DNA, the CDR3 is TGTGCCAGCAGCTATAGCGGATACAATGAGCAGTTCTTC.

Sample share makes this clone medium-sized. The chain recombines TRBV6-8 with TRBJ2-7; TRBD2 might be the D (7 bases). The germline V and J ends were trimmed by 2 bases and 4 bases, with 12 bases remaining between them. CDR3 length equals 14 residues. Germline values: CDR1 MNHGY, CDR2 SAAAGT. Here the CDR3 reads CASSYRGAGYEQYF. As DNA, the CDR3 is TGTGCCAGCAGTTACCGGGGGGCTGGATACGAGCAGTACTTC.

The CDR3 reads CASSMLRDGQETQYF. CDR3 nucleotides: TGTGCCAGTAGTATGCTTCGGGACGGCCAAGAGACCCAGTACTTC. The chain is built from TRBV19 and TRBJ2-5; D is possibly TRBD1 or TRBD2 (5 bases each). V was trimmed by 3 bases and J by 1 base, leaving 12 bases between them. CDR1 LNHDA and CDR2 SQIVND come from the germline V gene (reference sequence). There are 15 residues in the CDR3. Variable domain in full (rest from reference TRBV19 and TRBJ2-5): DGGITQSPKYLFRKEGQNVTLSCEQNLNHDAMYWYRQDPGQGLRLIYYSQIVNDFQKGDIAEGYSVSREKKESFPLTVTSAQKNPTAFYLCASSMLRDGQETQYFGPGTRLLVL.

In this sample, this clone turned up a few times. This sequence joins TRBV6-8 and TRBJ2-3; 9 nucleotides agree with TRBD1. Germline CDR1 reads MNHGY; CDR2 reads SAAAGT. The trim removed 7 bases at V and 4 bases at J, leaving 6 bases unmatched. The CDR3 spans 14 residues. The CDR3 nucleotides read TGTGCCAGCACCTTACAGGGGGCCTCAGATACGCAGTATTTT. Protein: CASTLQGASDTQYF.

This clone occurred a few times. The V call is TRBV9, the J call TRBJ2-4, with D tentatively TRBD2 (6 bases). Germline CDR1 reads SGDLS; CDR2 reads YYNGEE. This CDR3 has 12 residues. For the CDR3, the DNA is TGTGGGGCGGGATGGGCCAAAAACATTCAGTACTTC. Encoded protein: CGAGWAKNIQYF.

J is TRBJ1-2 and V is TRBV19; 7 nucleotides align to TRBD1. V was clipped by 9 bases and J by 4 bases; unmatched bases: 11. From germline, CDR1 is LNHDA and CDR2 SQIVND (reference sequence). This CDR3 is built from 14 residues. The CDR3 is CASNRQPGGYGYTF. DNA of the CDR3: TGTGCCAGCAATCGACAGCCAGGGGGCTATGGCTACACCTTC.

V gene TRBV16 combines with J gene TRBJ1-3; no reliable D call. CDR1 and CDR2 (germline): KGHSY, FQNENV. Trimming pared 2 bases from V and 1 base from J, leaving 12 bases between. The CDR3 covers 16 residues. The CDR3 spells CASSQHGPESGNTIYF. CDR3 DNA sequence: TGTGCCAGCAGCCAACACGGACCGGAATCTGGAAACACCATATATTTT.